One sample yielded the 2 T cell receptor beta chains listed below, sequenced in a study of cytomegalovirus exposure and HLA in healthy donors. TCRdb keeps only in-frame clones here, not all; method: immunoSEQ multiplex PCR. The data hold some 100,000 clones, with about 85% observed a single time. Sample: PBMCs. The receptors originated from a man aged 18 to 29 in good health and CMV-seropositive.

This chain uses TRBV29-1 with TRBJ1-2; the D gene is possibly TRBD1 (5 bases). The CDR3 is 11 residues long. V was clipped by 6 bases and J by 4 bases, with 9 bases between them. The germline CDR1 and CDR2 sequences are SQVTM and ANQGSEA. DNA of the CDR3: TGCAGCGTCGAGACAGCCTATGGCTACACCTTC. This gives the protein CSVETAYGYTF.

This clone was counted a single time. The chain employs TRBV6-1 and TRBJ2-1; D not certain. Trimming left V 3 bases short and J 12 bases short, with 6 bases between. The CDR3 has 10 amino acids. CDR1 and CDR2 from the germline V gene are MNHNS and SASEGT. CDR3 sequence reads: CASSDNRQFF. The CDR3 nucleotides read TGTGCCAGCAGTGACAATAGGCAGTTCTTC.